This T cell receptor (beta chain) appears in the sequencing data of a study of blood T cell repertoires in COVID-19. CDR1 and CDR2 (germline): SQVTM, ANQGSEA. The CDR3 extends over 15 amino acids. Deletions cut 6 bases from V and 4 bases from J, with 19 bases between. Clones were sequenced by immunoSEQ multiplex PCR, and TCRdb holds only the in-frame ones, with some missing. The data show 100,000 to 150,000 clones, with around 89% seen just once and about 1.6% held by the top ten. The chain recombines TRBV29-1 with TRBJ1-5; possibly TRBD1 for D (6 bases). This TCR was recovered from a human donor in a cohort sampled during active COVID-19. Sequenced: peripheral blood. The CDR3 bases are TGCAGCGTGGGTGCCCGTGGACAGTGGAATCAGCCCCAGCATTTT. Its protein product is CSVGARGQWNQPQHF.